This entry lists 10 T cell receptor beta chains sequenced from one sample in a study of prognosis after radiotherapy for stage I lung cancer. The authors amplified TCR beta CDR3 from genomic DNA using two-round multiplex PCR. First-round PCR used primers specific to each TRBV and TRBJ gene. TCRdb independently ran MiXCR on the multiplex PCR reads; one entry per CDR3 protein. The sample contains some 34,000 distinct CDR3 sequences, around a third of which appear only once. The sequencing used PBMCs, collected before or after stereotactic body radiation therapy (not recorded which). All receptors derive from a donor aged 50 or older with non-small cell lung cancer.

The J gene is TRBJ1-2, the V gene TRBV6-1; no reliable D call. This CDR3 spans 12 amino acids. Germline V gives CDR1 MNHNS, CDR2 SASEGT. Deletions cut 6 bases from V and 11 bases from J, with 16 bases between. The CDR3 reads CASRQWPSVYTF. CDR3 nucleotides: TGTGCCAGCAGACAATGGCCGTCTGTGTACACCTTC.

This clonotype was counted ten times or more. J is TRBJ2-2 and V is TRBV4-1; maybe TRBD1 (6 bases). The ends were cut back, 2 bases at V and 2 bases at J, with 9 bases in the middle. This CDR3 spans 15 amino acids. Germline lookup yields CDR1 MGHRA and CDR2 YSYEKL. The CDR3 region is CASSQRQDNTGELFF. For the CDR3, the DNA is TGCGCCAGCAGCCAAAGACAGGATAACACCGGGGAGCTGTTTTTT.

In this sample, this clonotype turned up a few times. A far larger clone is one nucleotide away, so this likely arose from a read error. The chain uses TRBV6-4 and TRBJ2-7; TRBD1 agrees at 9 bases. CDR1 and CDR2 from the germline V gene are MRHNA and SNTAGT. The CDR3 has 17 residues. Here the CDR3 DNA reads TGTGCCAGCAGTTACTCGCGCCCCGGGACAGGGACCTACGAGCAGTACTTC. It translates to CASSYSRPGTGTYEQYF.

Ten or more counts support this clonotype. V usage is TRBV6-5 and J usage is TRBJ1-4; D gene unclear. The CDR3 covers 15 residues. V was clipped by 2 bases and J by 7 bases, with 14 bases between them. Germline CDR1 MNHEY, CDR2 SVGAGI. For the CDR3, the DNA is TGTGCCAGCAGTTACGGACCGCCACGGGGTGAAAAACTGTTTTTT. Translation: CASSYGPPRGEKLFF.

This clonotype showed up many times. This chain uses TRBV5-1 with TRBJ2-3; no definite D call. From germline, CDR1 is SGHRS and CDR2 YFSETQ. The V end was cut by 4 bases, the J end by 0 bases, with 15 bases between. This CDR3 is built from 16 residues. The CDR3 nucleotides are TGCGCCAGCAGCCGCGGATCCTACTCTAGCACAGATACGCAGTATTTT. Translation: CASSRGSYSSTDTQYF.

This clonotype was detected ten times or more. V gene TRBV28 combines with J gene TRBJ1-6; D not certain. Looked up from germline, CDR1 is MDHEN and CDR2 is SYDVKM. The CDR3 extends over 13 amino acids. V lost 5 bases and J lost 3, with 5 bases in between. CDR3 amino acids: CASSPVYNSPLHF. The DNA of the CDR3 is TGTGCCAGCAGTCCGGTCTATAATTCACCCCTCCACTTT.

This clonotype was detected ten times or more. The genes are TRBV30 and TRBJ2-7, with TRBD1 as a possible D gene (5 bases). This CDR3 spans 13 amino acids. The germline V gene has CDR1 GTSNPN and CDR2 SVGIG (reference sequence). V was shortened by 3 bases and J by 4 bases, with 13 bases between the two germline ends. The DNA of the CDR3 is TGTGCCTGGAGGCAGAGGCAGGGTTACGAGCAGTACTTC. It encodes CAWRQRQGYEQYF.

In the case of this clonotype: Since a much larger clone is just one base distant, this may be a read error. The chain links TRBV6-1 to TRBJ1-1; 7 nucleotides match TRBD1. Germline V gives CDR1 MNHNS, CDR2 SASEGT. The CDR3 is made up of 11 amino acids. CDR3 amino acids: CTSTGQFEAFF. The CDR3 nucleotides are TGTACCAGCACGGGACAGTTTGAAGCTTTCTTT.

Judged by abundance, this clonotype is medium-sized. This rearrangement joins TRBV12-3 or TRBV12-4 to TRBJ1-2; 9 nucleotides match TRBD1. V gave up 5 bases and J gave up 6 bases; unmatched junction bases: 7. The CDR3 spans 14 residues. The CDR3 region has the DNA TGTGCCAGCAGTCGTCAACAGGGGGCGGATGGCTACACCTTC. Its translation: CASSRQQGADGYTF.

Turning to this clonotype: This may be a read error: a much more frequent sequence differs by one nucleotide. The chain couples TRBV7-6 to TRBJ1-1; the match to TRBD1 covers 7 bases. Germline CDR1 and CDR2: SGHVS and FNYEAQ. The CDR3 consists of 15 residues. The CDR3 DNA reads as TGTGCCAGCAGCTCCTCCAGGGGGAAGAACAATGAAGCTTTCTTT. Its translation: CASSSSRGKNNEAFF.